The T cell receptor (beta chain) described here comes from a study of T cells in Graves' hyperthyroidism and ophthalmopathy. This clonotype was seen repeatedly, ten times or more. As yet, its antigen is unknown. Study-level points and caveats: In blood, most of the thyroid clonotypes expanded above 0.001 were also present.

Any patient presenting with uncontrolled infection, other autoimmune disease, pregnancy or lactation was left out. Orbital computed tomography and thyroid ultrasound, together with serum TRAb and thyroxine and clinical symptoms, were used for diagnoses. What was amplified from RNA transcripts were TCR beta CDR3 regions. The primer set for the first-round RT-PCR of the TCR CDR3 was HTBI. TCRdb fed the multiplex PCR reads into MiXCR, producing one record per CDR3 protein. The sample shows 50,000 to 60,000 distinct CDR3 sequences, roughly 49% of them seen only once. Sequencing input: blood. The source of this sequence is a woman aged 25 to 39 with Graves' ophthalmopathy.

CDR3 nucleotide sequence: TGCGCCAGCAGCCAAGATCTAGCCAGCGCCTACGAGCAGTACTTC. Translated, it gives CASSQDLASAYEQYF. The chain joins TRBV4-1 to TRBJ2-7, with D maybe TRBD2 (5 bases). CDR3 size: 15 residues. Between the trimmed V and J ends, which lost 0 bases and 2 bases, there was a span of 11 bases. Germline CDR1 MGHRA, CDR2 YSYEKL.